The sequence of this T cell receptor beta chain was determined in a study of T-cell reconstitution after alpha-beta-depleted transplantation in children. Unique molecular identifiers were used in preparing the TCRbeta library. From the PCR reads, TCRdb called clonotypes with MiXCR, one entry per CDR3 protein. The sample includes about a million distinct CDR3 sequences, 25% to 35% seen only once; the top ten take roughly 31%. General study findings and limits: Some patients showed high day-60 TCRbeta diversity, which derived from surviving recipient T cells and thymic progenitors. Once a year had passed after transplant, T-cell counts and diversity came mostly from newly produced T cells. About two months after transplant, alpha-beta T cells reportedly came from several hundred expanded graft clones.

This clonotype was seen more than once but under ten times. Its antigen is as yet unknown. V dropped 7 bases and J dropped 2 bases, with 22 bases sitting between them. Germline V lookup: CDR1 SGHRS, CDR2 YFSETQ. The CDR3 sequence is 16 residues long. This chain uses TRBV5-1 with TRBJ2-7; weak D call: TRBD2 (5 bases). The clonotype originates from a boy younger than two who had a stem cell transplant for SCID, so the T cells may come from the graft donor. The starting material was PBMCs, mostly from graft donor cells, obtained 360 days after TCRalphabeta/CD19-depleted stem cell transplant. CDR3 nucleotides: TGCGCCAGCGGGTTTGGAGGAGTCGATTATACCTACGAGCAGTACTTC. As protein: CASGFGGVDYTYEQYF.